The 2 T cell receptor beta chains presented below share a single source sample, sequenced in a study of cytomegalovirus exposure and HLA in healthy donors. Data came from immunoSEQ multiplex PCR; TCRdb stores just in-frame clones and leaves some out. The sample comprises fewer than 250,000 clones, about 83% of which are singletons, and 2.6% rests with the top ten. Sequencing input: PBMCs. The origin of the receptors is a man younger than 35 in good health and CMV-seronegative.

V and J are TRBV7-9 and TRBJ1-1; D ambiguous. Trimming left V 4 bases short and J 7 bases short, with 7 bases between. The CDR3 runs 11 residues. In germline, CDR1 is SEHNR, CDR2 FQNEAQ (reference sequence). CDR3 amino acids: CASSWRVEAFF. The CDR3 DNA is TGTGCCAGCAGCTGGCGGGTTGAAGCTTTCTTT. The entire variable domain, with the rest obtained from reference TRBV7-9 and TRBJ1-1, is as follows: DTGVSQNPRHKITKRGQNVTFRCDPISEHNRLYWYRQTLGQGPEFLTYFQNEAQLEKSRLLSDRFSAERPKGSFSTLEIQRTEQGDSAMYLCASSWRVEAFFGQGTRLTVV.

This chain joins TRBV6-5 and TRBJ1-2; the match to TRBD1 covers 8 bases. This CDR3 spans 15 amino acids. V gave up 0 bases and J gave up 2 bases; unmatched junction bases: 2. The germline V gene has CDR1 MNHEY and CDR2 SVGAGI. CDR3 amino acids: CASSYSGTGNYGYTF. In nucleotides, the CDR3 is TGTGCCAGCAGTTACTCTGGGACAGGCAACTATGGCTACACCTTC.